Included here is one T cell receptor beta chain sequence, with context. What antigen it recognizes has not been identified. Within one base of it there is no much larger clone, and no base qualities were kept. Using the deep immunoSEQ assay, TCR CDR3 regions were amplified from genomic DNA by multiplex PCR. For each cell subset, the extracted genomic DNA was distributed evenly across all wells of several immunoSEQ 96-well plates, and each plate served as one replicate. For sorted subsets, around 200 ng genomic DNA, equal to 30,000 to 35,000 T cell genomes, was loaded into each replicate PCR. Purified libraries were quantified with a Qubit 3.0 fluorometer, sized on a Bioanalyzer 2100, and re-quantified with the KAPA Library Quantification kit. A separate single-read 150-cycle Illumina NextSeq 550 flow cell was used to sequence each immunoSEQ 96-well plate. In the authors' own workflow: Because only junctional sequences without quality scores were contained in the immunoSEQ output, filtering matching that applied to full-length reads could not be performed. To assign V/J genes and CDR3, sequences were annotated using PyIR, a Python wrapper for IgBLAST v1.9, with IMGT germline references. Any read was removed if the V/J assignment was weak (E-value above 1e-6), the CDR3 was missing, or the read contained stop codons, out-of-frame junctions, or ambiguous translated residues. A V3J clonotype was defined by an identical inferred V gene, J gene, and CDR3 amino acid sequence. Percentage overlap between repertoires was calculated by dividing the number of shared unique clonotypes by the size of the smaller repertoire. Richness of each repertoire was evaluated using RTK rarefaction, the Chao1 estimator, and Recon v2.1 estimates of unobserved clonotypes. OLGA was used to compute generation probabilities for all TCRbeta clonotypes that the gDNA method yielded from a few donors. The immuneACCESS repertoire file appears here via TCRdb, limited to in-frame rearrangements. These files lack a portion of the clones; in checked studies, under half of the deficit traces to unresolved V genes, and the cause of the others is not known. V and J calls and clone size are copied from that table; D and trimming were computed from the DNA. This sample is represented by about 2,200,000 clones; more than 85% of them were singletons. Approximately 1.7% of the sample comes from the top ten.

The record originates from a study of shared clonotypes between healthy human individuals (dated by TCRdb to between 2020 and 2021). Concerning the study at large: The cohort included a few men and a couple of women between 18 and 49 years of age. For each donor, three plates each were used for CD4 naive and CD4 memory, two plates were used for CD8 naive, and one plate was used for CD8 memory. To estimate repertoire size and how much clonotypes are shared between individuals, the study performed deep sequencing of blood TCR repertoires from roughly five healthy adults. Libraries were prepared and TCR repertoires were sequenced by different laboratories using diverse techniques, in order to increase sequencing depth and limit assay-specific biases. Leukapheresis yielded between about 0.9 and 9 billion PBMCs per donor. Study-level results and caveats: Because the study included a small number of donors, the genetic and exposure-history diversity represented was limited. Estimated clonotype richness was generally larger for naive than for memory subsets. Sampling was restricted to blood, and TCR repertoires in tissues likely differ from the TCR repertoires found in blood. Compared with non-shared clonotypes, the clonotypes found in all four sorted-subset donors had higher generation probabilities. Roughly 5% of naive CD4, 3.5% of naive CD8, 2.3% of memory CD4, and about 0.4% of memory CD8 clonotypes were shared across a few donors. Even with the large sequencing depth, rarefaction of the sorted-subset datasets indicated that sequencing was incomplete. Pairwise subsampling indicated that sequencing depth was expected to affect the degree of clonotype sharing among donors.

Sequences SGHAT (CDR1) and FQNNGV (CDR2) are obtained from the germline V gene. V is clipped by 5 bases and J by 5 bases, and the sequence between their germline boundaries is 24 bases long. The CDR3 covers 18 residues, taking in both the cysteine and the phenylalanine. CDR3 DNA is the only sequence kept; it has 54 bases, read in frame from the first base. CD8 naive samples were CD45RO-negative cells positively selected for CCR7, giving a CD45RA+CCR7+ population that excluded TemRA cells. Healthy HIV-negative adults with no recently reported acute infections or vaccinations were included as donors. Every donor was a Caucasian adult residing in Nashville, Tennessee, USA. After blood collection by leukapheresis, PBMCs were isolated using Ficoll-Histopaque density gradient centrifugation and then cryopreserved in the vapor phase of liquid nitrogen. Analytical flow cytometry was used to check the purity and quantity of every magnetically sorted T cell population. Genomic DNA was isolated from every sorted fraction and measured by UV absorbance on a Nanodrop 2000c.

Material for sequencing was naive CD8+ T cells from PBMCs. The cell subset or site tag for this specimen amounts to: CD45RA+CCR7+. The sequence was obtained from a man aged 18 to 30 in good health. Some clones in this sample may be carry-over from other donors' samples. The receptor chain draws on TRBV11-2 and TRBJ1-4, with the D gene uncertain. The CDR3 region reads CASSPRGLPTLGNEKLFF. Here is the DNA: TGTGCCAGCAGCCCTAGAGGGCTGCCCACCCTGGGCAATGAAAAACTGTTTTTT. The full variable domain, with segments outside the CDR3 supplied by the reference TRBV11-2 and TRBJ1-4 proteins, appears as EAGVAQSPRYKIIEKRQSVAFWCNPISGHATLYWYQQILGQGPKLLIQFQNNGVVDDSQLPKDRFSAERLKGVDSTLKIQPAKLEDSAVYLCASSPRGLPTLGNEKLFFGSGTQLSVL.